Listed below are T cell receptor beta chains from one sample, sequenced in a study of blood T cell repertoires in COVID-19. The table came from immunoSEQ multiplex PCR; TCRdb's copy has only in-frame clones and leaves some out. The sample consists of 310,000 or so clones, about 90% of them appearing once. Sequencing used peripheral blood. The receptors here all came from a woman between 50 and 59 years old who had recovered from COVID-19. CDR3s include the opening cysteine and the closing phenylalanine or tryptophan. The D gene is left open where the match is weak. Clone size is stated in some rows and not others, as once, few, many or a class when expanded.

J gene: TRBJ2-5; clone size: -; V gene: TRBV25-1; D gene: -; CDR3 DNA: TGTGCCAGCAGTGAATCGAGGCCGAGGGAGACCCAGTACTTC; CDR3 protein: CASSESRPRETQYF
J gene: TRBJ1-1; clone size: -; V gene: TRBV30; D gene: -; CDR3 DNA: TGTGCCTGGAGTGTAATAGATACGAACACTGAAGCTTTCTTT; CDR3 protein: CAWSVIDTNTEAFF
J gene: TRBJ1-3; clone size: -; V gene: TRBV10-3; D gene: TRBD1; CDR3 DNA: TGTGCCATCAGGACAGGGAGTTTTACCGGAAACACCATATATTTT; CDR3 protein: CAIRTGSFTGNTIYF
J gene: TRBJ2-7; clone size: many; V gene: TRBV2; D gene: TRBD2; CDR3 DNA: TGTGCCAGCAGTGAAGCGCCCAGCGGGGGCCCCTACTCCTACGAGCAGTACTTC; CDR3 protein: CASSEAPSGGPYSYEQYF
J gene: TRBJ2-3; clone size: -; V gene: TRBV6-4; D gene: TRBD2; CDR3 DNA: TGTGCCAGCAGTGTTCGAAGCGGGGGCCTAACAGATACGCAGTATTTT; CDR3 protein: CASSVRSGGLTDTQYF
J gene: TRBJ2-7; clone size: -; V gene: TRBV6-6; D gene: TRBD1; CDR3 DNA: TGTGCCAGCAGACTTCGGACAGGGGCGACCTACGAGCAGTACTTC; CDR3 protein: CASRLRTGATYEQYF
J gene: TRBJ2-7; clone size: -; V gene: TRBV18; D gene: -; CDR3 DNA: TGTGCCAGCTCACCATATAGCGGGGACAGCGCCCACGAGCAGTACTTC; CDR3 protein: CASSPYSGDSAHEQYF
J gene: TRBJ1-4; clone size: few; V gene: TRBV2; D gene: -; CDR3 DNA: TGTGCCAGCAGGGGGCGAGATGAAAAACTGTTTTTT; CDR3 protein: CASRGRDEKLFF
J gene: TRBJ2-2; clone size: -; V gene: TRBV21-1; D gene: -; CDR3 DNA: TGTGCCAGGCAACAGGTATCTGCCGGGGAGCTGTTTTTT; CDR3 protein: CARQQVSAGELFF
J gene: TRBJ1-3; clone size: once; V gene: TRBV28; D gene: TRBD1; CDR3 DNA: TGTGCCAGCGAGACAGGGGGGCTACTCTCTGGAAACACCATATATTTT; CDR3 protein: CASETGGLLSGNTIYF
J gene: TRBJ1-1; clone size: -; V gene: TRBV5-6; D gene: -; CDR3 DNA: TGTGCCAGCAGCTGGGGGCGACGGGCCAATGAAGCTTTCTTT; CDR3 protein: CASSWGRRANEAFF
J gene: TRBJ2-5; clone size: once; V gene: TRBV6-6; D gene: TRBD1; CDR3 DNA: TGTGCCAGCAGTTACTGGGACAGGGGAGGCCAAGAGACCCAGTACTTC; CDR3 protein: CASSYWDRGGQETQYF
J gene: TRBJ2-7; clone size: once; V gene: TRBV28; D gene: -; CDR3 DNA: TGTGCCAGCAGTTTTATTGCAGGGATGGCTCAATCGGTCTTC; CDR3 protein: CASSFIAGMAQSVF
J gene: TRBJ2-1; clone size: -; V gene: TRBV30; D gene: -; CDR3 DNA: TGTGCCTGGAGTGAGCACGATGAGCAGTTCTTC; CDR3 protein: CAWSEHDEQFF
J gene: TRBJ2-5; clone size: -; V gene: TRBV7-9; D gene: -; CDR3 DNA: TGTGCCAGCAGCTTAATTCCTCACTCCAAAGAGACCCAGTACTTC; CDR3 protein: CASSLIPHSKETQYF
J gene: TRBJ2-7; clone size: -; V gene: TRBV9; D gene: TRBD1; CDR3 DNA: TGTGCCAGCAGCGTAGGGGAAGGGCAGGGGGCCTACGAGCAGTACTTC; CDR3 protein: CASSVGEGQGAYEQYF
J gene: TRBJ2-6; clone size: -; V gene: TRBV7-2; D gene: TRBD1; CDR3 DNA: TGTGCCAGCAGCTTAGGAGGACAGGGTTACTCTGGGGCCAACGTCCTGACTTTC; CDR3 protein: CASSLGGQGYSGANVLTF
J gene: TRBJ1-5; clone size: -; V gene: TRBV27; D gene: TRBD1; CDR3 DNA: TGTGCCAGCAGTGCAGCCTGGGACAGGTATAGCAATCAGCCCCAGCATTTT; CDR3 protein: CASSAAWDRYSNQPQHF
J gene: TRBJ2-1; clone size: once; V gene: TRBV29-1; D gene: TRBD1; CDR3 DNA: TGCAGCGTTACGGGACAGTTCCAAGAGCAGTTCTTC; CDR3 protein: CSVTGQFQEQFF
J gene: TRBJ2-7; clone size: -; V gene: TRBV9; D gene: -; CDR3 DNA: TGTGCCAGCAGCGTAGTGGGGGGAGTGCCCTACGAGCAGTACTTC; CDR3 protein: CASSVVGGVPYEQYF
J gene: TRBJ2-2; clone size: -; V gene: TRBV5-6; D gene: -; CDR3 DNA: TGTGCCAGCAGCTTGGGACTAGTTCCGAACACCGGGGAGCTGTTTTTT; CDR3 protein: CASSLGLVPNTGELFF
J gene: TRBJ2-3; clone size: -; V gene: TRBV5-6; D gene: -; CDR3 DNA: TGTGCCAGCAGCTTGGTCTCGGGAGATACGCAGTATTTT; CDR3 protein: CASSLVSGDTQYF
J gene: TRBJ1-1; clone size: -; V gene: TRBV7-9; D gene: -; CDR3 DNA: TGTGCCAGCAGCTCCCCGTGGAGCACTGAAGCTTTCTTT; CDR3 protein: CASSSPWSTEAFF
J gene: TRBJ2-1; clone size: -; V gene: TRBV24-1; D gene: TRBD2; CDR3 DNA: TGTGCCACCAGTGGGACGGGACTAGCGGGAGGGAGGGAGCAGTTCTTC; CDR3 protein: CATSGTGLAGGREQFF
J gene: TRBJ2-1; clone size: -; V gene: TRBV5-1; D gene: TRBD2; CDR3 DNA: TGCGCCAGCAGCTCGAGCGGGAGCGAGTACAATGAGCAGTTCTTC; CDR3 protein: CASSSSGSEYNEQFF
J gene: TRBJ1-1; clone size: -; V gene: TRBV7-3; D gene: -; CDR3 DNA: TGTGCCAGCAGCTTCCGTGAGGGAGGGGACACTGAAGCTTTCTTT; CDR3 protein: CASSFREGGDTEAFF
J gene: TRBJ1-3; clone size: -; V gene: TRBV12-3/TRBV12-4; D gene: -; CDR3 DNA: TGTGCCAGCGCGAGACTTGGAAACACCATATATTTT; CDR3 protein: CASARLGNTIYF
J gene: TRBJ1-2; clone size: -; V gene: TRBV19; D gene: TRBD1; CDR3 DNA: TGTGCCAGTTTGGCTTGGGACGGACAGGGGCCAGGGTACACCTTC; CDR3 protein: CASLAWDGQGPGYTF
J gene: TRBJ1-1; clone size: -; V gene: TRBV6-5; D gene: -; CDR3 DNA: TGTGCCAGCAGGGAGGGATGGGTGAACACTGAAGCTTTCTTT; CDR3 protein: CASREGWVNTEAFF
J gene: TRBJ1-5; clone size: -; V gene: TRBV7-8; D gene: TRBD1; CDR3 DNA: TGTGCCAGCAGCTTGGAGACAGGGGGCCGGCAGCCCCAGCATTTT; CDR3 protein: CASSLETGGRQPQHF
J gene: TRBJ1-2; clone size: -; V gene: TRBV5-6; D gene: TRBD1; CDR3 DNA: TGTGCCAGCAGCTGGGGACAGAACTATGGCTACACCTTC; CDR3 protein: CASSWGQNYGYTF
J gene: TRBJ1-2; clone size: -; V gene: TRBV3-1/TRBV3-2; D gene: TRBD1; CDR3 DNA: TGTGCCAGCAGCCAAGGGACAGGGTTATGGGCTAACTATGGCTACACCTTC; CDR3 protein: CASSQGTGLWANYGYTF
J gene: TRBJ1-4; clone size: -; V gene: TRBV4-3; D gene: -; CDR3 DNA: TGCGCCAGCAGCCCTAGAGTAGGACGAGGGTCTAATGAAAAACTGTTTTTT; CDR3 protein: CASSPRVGRGSNEKLFF